The present T cell receptor (beta chain) was sequenced within a study of PD-L1 blockade in urothelial cancer. Study-level background: Analyzed time points were 3 weeks (second dose) and 6 weeks after therapy began.

Time point described: peripheral blood 6 weeks after treatment start. Germline V CDR1 and CDR2: MNHEY, SVGAGI. Germline trimming cut 3 bases from V and 6 bases from J; bases unmatched to any gene: 4. The CDR3 contains 15 residues. The table came from immunoSEQ multiplex PCR; TCRdb's copy has only in-frame clones and leaves some out. This repertoire shows about 110,000 clones, approximately 90% found once; its top ten account for more than 3%. The specimen comprised PBMCs, sampled around atezolizumab (anti-PD-L1) treatment. The genes are TRBV6-5 and TRBJ2-1; 11 bases align to TRBD2. This TCR was sampled from a man aged 55-75 years with urothelial cancer. CDR3 loop: CASSYLSGGGNEQFF. For the CDR3, the DNA is TGTGCCAGCAGTTATCTTAGCGGGGGGGGCAATGAGCAGTTCTTC.